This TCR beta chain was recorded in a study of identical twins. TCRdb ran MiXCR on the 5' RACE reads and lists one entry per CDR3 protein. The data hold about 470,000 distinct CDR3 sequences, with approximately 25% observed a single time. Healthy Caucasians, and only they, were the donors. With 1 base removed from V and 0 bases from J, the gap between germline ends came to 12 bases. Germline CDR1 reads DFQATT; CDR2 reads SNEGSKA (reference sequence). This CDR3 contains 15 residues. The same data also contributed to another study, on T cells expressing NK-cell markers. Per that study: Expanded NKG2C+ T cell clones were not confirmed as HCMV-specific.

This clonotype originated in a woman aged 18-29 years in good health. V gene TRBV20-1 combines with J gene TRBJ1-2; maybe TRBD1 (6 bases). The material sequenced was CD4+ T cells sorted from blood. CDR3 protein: CSARALQGTNYGYTF. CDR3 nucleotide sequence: TGCAGTGCTAGAGCCCTACAGGGAACTAACTATGGCTACACCTTC.